One sample yielded the 31 T cell receptor beta chains listed below, sequenced in a study of T cell responses to AZD1222 COVID-19 vaccine. Sequencing was performed with immunoSEQ multiplex PCR; in TCRdb, only in-frame clones are kept and a portion is missing. Of fewer than 120,000 clones listed, over 85% were seen once; the top ten hold more than 2%. This sample comprised peripheral blood, obtained 28 days after the second AZD1222 dose. The receptors shown here come from an adult who received the AZD1222 COVID-19 vaccine.

The chain couples TRBV28 to TRBJ2-1; the match to TRBD2 covers 14 bases. V shed 5 bases, J shed 7 bases, and the junction held 4 bases outside the gene matches. CDR1 and CDR2 (germline): MDHEN, SYDVKM. The CDR3 is made up of 15 amino acids. The DNA for the CDR3 is TGTGCCAGCAGTCGACTAGCGGGGGGGCTAAATGAGCAGTTCTTC. This sequence encodes CASSRLAGGLNEQFF.

The chain has TRBV6-5 and TRBJ1-5; 8 nucleotides match TRBD1. Germline trimming cut 6 bases from V and 2 bases from J; bases unmatched to any gene: 3. Germline V gene data show CDR1 as MNHEY and CDR2 as SVGAGI. The CDR3 is made up of 14 amino acids. CDR3 residues: CASRATGGNQPQHF. In DNA, the CDR3 is TGTGCCAGCAGGGCGACAGGGGGCAATCAGCCCCAGCATTTT.

This clone was recorded only once. The rearrangement joins TRBV15 to TRBJ2-1, with D unclear. V lost 0 bases, J lost 7 bases, and 13 bases lay in between. The germline V gene has CDR1 LNHNV and CDR2 YYDKDF (reference sequence). The CDR3 is 15 residues long. CDR3 sequence: CATSRDRRRMNEQFF. The CDR3 DNA follows: TGTGCCACCAGCAGAGATCGACGAAGAATGAATGAGCAGTTCTTC.

The chain links TRBV9 to TRBJ2-1, with 7 bases matching TRBD2. This CDR3 spans 13 amino acids. Unmatched junction bases numbered 4, after V lost 2 bases and J lost 8 bases. The germline V gene has CDR1 SGDLS and CDR2 YYNGEE. CDR3: CASSVQGGDEQFF. CDR3 in DNA: TGTGCCAGCAGCGTCCAGGGAGGGGATGAGCAGTTCTTC. The full variable domain, rest sourced from reference TRBV9 and TRBJ2-1, is DSGVTQTPKHLITATGQRVTLRCSPRSGDLSVYWYQQSLDQGLQFLIQYYNGEERAKGNILERFSAQQFPDLHSELNLSSLELGDSALYFCASSVQGGDEQFFGPGTRLTVL.

The rearrangement links TRBV13 to TRBJ2-2, with a weak D call TRBD1 (6 bases). Trimming took 3 bases from V and 6 from J, leaving 11 bases between them. The germline V gene encodes CDR1 PRHDT and CDR2 FYEKMQ (reference sequence). CDR3 length: 14 amino acids. In DNA, the CDR3 is TGTGCCAGCAGCTTCGGCAGGGGAGCCGGGGAGCTGTTTTTT. Translating gives CASSFGRGAGELFF.

The rearrangement links TRBV5-5 to TRBJ1-1, with D perhaps TRBD1 (6 bases). The CDR3 covers 14 residues. CDR1 is SGHKS and CDR2 is YYEKEE in the germline V gene (reference sequence). The V and J ends lost 1 base and 3 bases respectively, with 10 bases between them. CDR3 region: CASSLTRGDTEAFF. In nucleotides, the CDR3 is TGTGCCAGCAGCTTGACCAGGGGTGACACTGAAGCTTTCTTT.

J is TRBJ1-4 and V is TRBV7-2; D not resolved. V gave up 2 bases and J gave up 8 bases, with 6 bases separating them. Per the germline V gene, CDR1 is SGHTA and CDR2 is FQGNSA. The CDR3 sequence is 12 residues long. Written as DNA, the CDR3 is TGTGCCAGCAGCTTAACGGGGGAAAAACTGTTTTTT. This encodes CASSLTGEKLFF.

The V gene is TRBV11-3, the J gene TRBJ2-2, with 9 nucleotides matching TRBD1. Germline CDR1 and CDR2: SGHNT and YENEEA. The J segment lost 5 bases and the V segment lost 2 bases, leaving 6 bases of the junction unmatched. The CDR3 has 16 residues. CDR3 in DNA: TGTGCCAGCAGCTTACGGACCGGGACAGGGACCGGGGAGCTGTTTTTT. Its protein product is CASSLRTGTGTGELFF.

CDR3 nucleotides: TGTGCCAGCAGCCAAGAAGCGGGGGTTGGAGTGGCGCAGTATTTT. Its translation: CASSQEAGVGVAQYF. V usage is TRBV3-1 (or the pseudogene TRBV3-2) and J usage is TRBJ2-3, with TRBD2 identical over 8 bases. This CDR3 has 15 amino acids. V was pared by 0 bases and J by 10 bases, with 9 bases of the junction left unmatched. Germline CDR1 LGHDT, CDR2 YNNKEL (reference sequence).

This sequence joins TRBV6-2 or TRBV6-3 and TRBJ1-2; TRBD1 matches at 7 bases. V was clipped by 5 bases and J by 4 bases; unmatched bases: 10. The germline V gene encodes CDR1 MNHEY and CDR2 SVGEGT. The CDR3 covers 15 residues. The CDR3 bases are TGTGCCAGCAGTCGAGGGACAGTTGATAGCTATGGCTACACCTTC. Translated, it gives CASSRGTVDSYGYTF.

The chain uses TRBV9 and TRBJ2-7; a possible D gene is TRBD1 (5 bases). The length of the CDR3 is 16 residues. Trimming pared 0 bases from V and 6 bases from J, leaving 19 bases between. From germline, CDR1 is SGDLS and CDR2 YYNGEE. The CDR3 nucleotides read TGTGCCAGCAGCGTAGGAGGCAGGGCCCCAGCTAGCGAGCAGTACTTC. Amino acids: CASSVGGRAPASEQYF.

This chain uses TRBV5-1 with TRBJ1-3, with D possibly matching TRBD1 (5 bases). Trimming stripped 1 base from V and 4 bases from J, with 9 bases between. The length of the CDR3 is 14 residues. The germline CDR1 and CDR2 sequences are SGHRS and YFSETQ. The DNA for the CDR3 is TGCGCCAGCAGCTTGCCCAGGGAAGGAAACACCATATATTTT. This translates into CASSLPREGNTIYF.

V gene TRBV6-5 combines with J gene TRBJ2-3, with 10 positions matching TRBD1. Germline-derived CDR1 and CDR2 are MNHEY and SVGAGI. The V segment lost 0 bases and the J segment 5 bases; nucleotides outside the gene matches: 2. CDR3 length equals 15 residues. The DNA of the CDR3 is TGTGCCAGCAGTTACTCGGGGACAGGGGTAGATACGCAGTATTTT. Its protein is CASSYSGTGVDTQYF.

This rearrangement joins TRBV18 to TRBJ2-2, with TRBD1 matching over 7 bases. The CDR3 contains 17 residues. From germline, CDR1 is KGHSH and CDR2 LQKENI. The V and J ends lost 3 bases and 4 bases, in that order; junction bases with no gene match: 11. For the CDR3, the DNA is TGTGCCAGCTCACCGCGGTTGACAGGGTTCGGCACCGGGGAGCTGTTTTTT. Amino acid sequence: CASSPRLTGFGTGELFF.

The chain joins TRBV29-1 to TRBJ2-7; the D gene is possibly TRBD1 (6 bases). The CDR3 runs to 12 residues. Germline loops: CDR1 SQVTM, CDR2 ANQGSEA. Trimming stripped 8 bases from V and 4 bases from J, with 15 bases between. CDR3 protein: CSTRTAGYEQYF. Here the CDR3 DNA reads TGCAGCACTAGGACAGCCGGTTACGAGCAGTACTTC.

This chain links TRBV7-6 with TRBJ2-7; D remains ambiguous. Between the trimmed V and J ends, which lost 6 bases and 0 bases, there was a span of 18 bases. Germline V gives CDR1 SGHVS, CDR2 FNYEAQ. The CDR3 totals 16 residues. CDR3 coding DNA: TGTGCCAGCAGTCAGGACGGGCAGGCGCCCTCCTACGAGCAGTACTTC. Encoded protein: CASSQDGQAPSYEQYF.

J is TRBJ1-2 and V is TRBV9; possible D gene TRBD1, 5 bases. The length of the CDR3 is 15 residues. The V end was cut by 0 bases, the J end by 5 bases, with 14 bases between. Per germline, CDR1 SGDLS and CDR2 YYNGEE. The CDR3 coding sequence is TGTGCCAGCAGCGTAGGACAGAGACGGAGATATGGCTACACCTTC. Translation: CASSVGQRRRYGYTF. The whole variable domain, remainder taken from reference TRBV9 and TRBJ1-2, is DSGVTQTPKHLITATGQRVTLRCSPRSGDLSVYWYQQSLDQGLQFLIQYYNGEERAKGNILERFSAQQFPDLHSELNLSSLELGDSALYFCASSVGQRRRYGYTFGSGTRLTVV.

The chain carries TRBV6-2 or TRBV6-3 and TRBJ1-1; 8 nucleotides match TRBD1. The junction had 6 bases not matched to a gene; V was cut back by 6 bases and J by 6 bases. The CDR3 is made up of 13 amino acids. Germline V gives CDR1 MNHEY, CDR2 SVGEGT. The CDR3 loop is CASSSDRAAEAFF. Here the CDR3 DNA reads TGTGCCAGCAGCTCGGACAGGGCTGCTGAAGCTTTCTTT.

V usage is TRBV18 and J usage is TRBJ2-7; possibly TRBD1 or TRBD2 for D (5 bases each). CDR1 and CDR2 (germline): KGHSH, LQKENI. The CDR3 sequence is 14 residues long. Trimming stripped 4 bases from V and 3 bases from J, with 13 bases between. The DNA of the CDR3 is TGTGCCAGCTCACTTACGGGACCACTCTACGAGCAGTACTTC. Protein: CASSLTGPLYEQYF.

The chain links TRBV2 to TRBJ2-3; D call uncertain. Looked up from germline, CDR1 is SNHLY and CDR2 is FYNNEI. Trimming pared 7 bases from V and 0 bases from J, leaving 8 bases between. This CDR3 region has 13 residues. DNA for the CDR3: TGTGCCAGCACCCTCCGTAGCACAGATACGCAGTATTTT. Protein: CASTLRSTDTQYF.

V usage is TRBV10-3 and J usage is TRBJ2-7; D possibly corresponds to TRBD1 (5 bases). Germline values: CDR1 ENHRY, CDR2 SYGVKD. The V gene lost 0 bases and the J gene lost 0 bases, with 12 bases spanning the gap. The CDR3 has 16 residues. The CDR3 DNA is TGTGCCATCAGTGAGTCCAGGGCAGGCAGCTCCTACGAGCAGTACTTC. It is translated as CAISESRAGSSYEQYF.

CDR3 bases: TGCAGTGCTAAGTATAACAATGAGCAGTTCTTC. Its protein product is CSAKYNNEQFF. The chain employs TRBV20-1 and TRBJ2-1; unclear D gene. V gave up 4 bases and J gave up 5 bases, with 6 bases separating them. Germline lookup yields CDR1 DFQATT and CDR2 SNEGSKA (reference sequence). This CDR3 comprises 11 residues.

The chain carries TRBV29-1 and TRBJ1-2, with TRBD1 identical over 7 bases. Germline-derived CDR1 and CDR2 are SQVTM and ANQGSEA. The CDR3 is 13 residues long. The V and J ends lost 5 bases and 3 bases, in that order; junction bases with no gene match: 6. The CDR3: CSVRRGQDYGYTF. CDR3 nucleotides: TGCAGCGTTAGGAGGGGGCAGGACTATGGCTACACCTTC.

The V and J genes are TRBV30 and TRBJ1-2; 7 nucleotides align to TRBD1. With V trimmed by 2 bases and J by 2 bases, 2 bases remained unmatched. Germline lookup yields CDR1 GTSNPN and CDR2 SVGIG (reference sequence). The CDR3 totals 13 residues. The CDR3 DNA is TGTGCCTGGAGTCCGGGACAGAACTATGGCTACACCTTC. Its translation: CAWSPGQNYGYTF.

The chain recombines TRBV3-1 (or the pseudogene TRBV3-2) with TRBJ2-3; D call uncertain. The CDR3 runs to 13 residues. The V gene lost 0 bases and the J gene lost 9 bases, with 10 bases spanning the gap. Germline V gives CDR1 LGHDT, CDR2 YNNKEL (reference sequence). In DNA form, the CDR3 reads TGTGCCAGCAGCCAAGACCGAGCCCAGACGCAGTATTTT. Translating gives CASSQDRAQTQYF.

This clone was detected only a few times. The chain recombines TRBV2 with TRBJ2-2; 7 nucleotides line up with TRBD1. With V trimmed by 4 bases and J by 2 bases, 4 bases remained unmatched. CDR3 size: 15 residues. In germline, CDR1 is SNHLY, CDR2 FYNNEI. For the CDR3, the DNA is TGTGCCAGCAGTGGCGGACAGGATAACACCGGGGAGCTGTTTTTT. Its protein is CASSGGQDNTGELFF.

The genes are TRBV7-2 and TRBJ2-2, with D possibly being TRBD2 (5 bases). V was pared by 5 bases and J by 2 bases, with 21 bases between. The CDR3 contains 18 residues. Germline loops: CDR1 SGHTA, CDR2 FQGNSA. CDR3 amino acids: CASSQPFGGLPNTGELFF. As DNA, the CDR3 is TGTGCCAGCAGCCAACCTTTTGGCGGGCTACCAAACACCGGGGAGCTGTTTTTT.

Only one count was recorded for this clone. This chain joins TRBV11-2 and TRBJ1-2; D ambiguous. Germline V gene lookup returns CDR1 SGHAT and CDR2 FQNNGV. The CDR3 contains 14 residues. Trimming left V 3 bases short and J 4 bases short, with 12 bases between. CDR3 DNA: TGTGCCAGCAGCTTCCCTACCGGAACCTATGGCTACACCTTC. Amino acids: CASSFPTGTYGYTF.

In this sample, this clone turned up once. This chain uses TRBV5-1 with TRBJ1-4, with TRBD1 matching 8 bases. This CDR3 has 15 amino acids. CDR1 is SGHRS and CDR2 is YFSETQ in the germline V gene. After removal of 2 bases from V and 5 bases from J, the junction contained 5 bases not matched to a gene. Here the CDR3 DNA reads TGCGCCAGCAGCTTAACAGGGGGAACAAATGAAAAACTGTTTTTT. Translated, it gives CASSLTGGTNEKLFF.

The V and J genes are TRBV5-1 and TRBJ2-3; 9 bases are a match to TRBD2. After removal of 5 bases from V and 0 bases from J, the junction contained 4 bases not matched to a gene. The CDR3 contains 15 residues. The germline gives CDR1 SGHRS, CDR2 YFSETQ. The CDR3 nucleotides read TGCGCCAGCAGGTCTAGCGGGGTGAGCACAGATACGCAGTATTTT. Its translation is CASRSSGVSTDTQYF.

J is TRBJ1-6 and V is TRBV5-1; 9 positions match TRBD1. Trimming at V came to 0 bases and at J to 8 bases, leaving 6 bases not matched to a gene. The CDR3 covers 16 residues. CDR1 SGHRS and CDR2 YFSETQ come from the germline V gene. The CDR3 here is CASSLAPGQGYSPLHF. The CDR3 nucleotides are TGCGCCAGCAGCTTGGCCCCAGGACAGGGGTATTCACCCCTCCACTTT. The full variable domain, with the rest looked up from reference TRBV5-1 and TRBJ1-6, is KAGVTQTPRYLIKTRGQQVTLSCSPISGHRSVSWYQQTPGQGLQFLFEYFSETQRNKGNFPGRFSGRQFSNSRSEMNVSTLELGDSALYLCASSLAPGQGYSPLHFGNGTRLTVT.